These T cell receptor beta chains were read from a single sample in a study of blood T cell repertoires in COVID-19. Some clones are missing from TCRdb's copy, which holds only in-frame ones; the method was immunoSEQ multiplex PCR. The repertoire holds roughly 120,000 clones, 80% to 90% seen once, with 15% to 20% in the top ten. Source material: peripheral blood. The receptors originated from a woman between 55 and 75 years old with acute or convalescent COVID-19. Each CDR3 is given with its conserved first and last residue. A D gene is named only where the DNA matches it firmly. Not every row has a clone size; where given, it reads once, few, many or a size class.

>-|TRBJ1-1|TRBV2|-
CASSEQGTTEAFF
TGTGCCAGCAGTGAGCAGGGGACGACTGAAGCTTTCTTT
>-|TRBJ2-2|TRBV7-7|-
CASSPGPEGAGELFF
TGTGCCAGCAGCCCCGGGCCTGAGGGAGCCGGGGAGCTGTTTTTT
>-|TRBJ2-7|TRBV5-5|-
CASSQRTGLLISYEQYF
TGTGCCAGCAGCCAACGTACAGGGCTCCTCATCTCCTACGAGCAGTACTTC
>-|TRBJ1-2|TRBV3-1/TRBV3-2|TRBD1
CASSQDRDRVESGYTF
TGTGCCAGCAGCCAAGACAGGGACAGGGTAGAGTCTGGCTACACCTTC
>-|TRBJ1-1|TRBV7-2|-
CASSQIFTEAFF
TGTGCCAGCAGTCAGATTTTCACTGAAGCTTTCTTT
>-|TRBJ2-1|TRBV5-5|-
CASSRTRPLYNEQFF
TGTGCCAGCAGCCGTACGAGGCCCCTCTACAATGAGCAGTTCTTC
>-|TRBJ1-5|TRBV11-2|-
CASSSETNQPQHF
TGTGCCAGCAGCAGCGAAACAAATCAGCCCCAGCATTTT
>-|TRBJ2-7|TRBV28|TRBD1
CASSLGQGNHEQYF
TGTGCCAGCAGTTTAGGACAGGGGAACCACGAGCAGTACTTC
>few|TRBJ1-4|TRBV9|-
CASSPGPVDEKLFF
TGTGCCAGCAGCCCTGGGCCCGTGGATGAAAAACTGTTTTTT
>-|TRBJ2-5|TRBV4-1|TRBD2
CASSRTSGGAETQYF
TGCGCCAGCAGCCGGACTAGCGGGGGGGCAGAGACCCAGTACTTC
>-|TRBJ2-7|TRBV5-4|-
CASSFDTKAKDSEQYF
TGTGCCAGCAGCTTCGACACAAAAGCTAAGGACTCCGAGCAGTACTTC
>once|TRBJ1-6|TRBV6-5|-
CASTPQGGANSPLHF
TGTGCCAGCACCCCCCAGGGAGGGGCAAATTCACCCCTCCACTTT
>-|TRBJ1-3|TRBV7-2|-
CASSTTVGNTIYF
TGTGCCAGCAGCACCACGGTTGGAAACACCATATATTTT
>-|TRBJ1-2|TRBV14|-
CASSQETGSPLGYGYTF
TGTGCCAGCAGCCAAGAAACAGGTTCTCCCCTTGGGTATGGCTACACCTTC
>-|TRBJ1-1|TRBV5-5|-
CASSLPGLSNRGNTEAFF
TGTGCCAGCAGCCTGCCGGGACTCTCAAACCGTGGGAACACTGAAGCTTTCTTT
>-|TRBJ2-3|TRBV5-4|TRBD2
CASSIPSGGESDTQYF
TGTGCCAGCAGCATTCCTAGCGGGGGGGAGTCAGATACGCAGTATTTT
>-|TRBJ1-4|TRBV4-3|-
CASSQGQPVKLFF
TGCGCCAGCAGCCAAGGACAGCCGGTGAAACTGTTTTTT
>-|TRBJ1-2|TRBV13|TRBD1
CASSLNGQEDYGYTF
TGTGCCAGCAGCCTAAACGGACAGGAGGACTATGGCTACACCTTC
>-|TRBJ1-4|TRBV18|-
CASSPRQTNEKLFF
TGTGCCAGCTCACCAAGACAGACCAATGAAAAACTGTTTTTT
>once|TRBJ2-5|TRBV4-2|-
CASSQVGGPETQYF
TGTGCCAGCAGCCAAGTTGGAGGACCTGAGACCCAGTACTTC
>-|TRBJ2-3|TRBV2|-
CASTRLGGDTQYF
TGTGCCAGCACCCGACTCGGGGGAGATACGCAGTATTTT
>-|TRBJ1-3|TRBV7-2|TRBD1
CASSLVARGVSGNTIYF
TGTGCCAGCAGCTTAGTTGCCAGGGGGGTGTCTGGAAACACCATATATTTT
>-|TRBJ1-6|TRBV7-3|-
CASSLTGGSYNSPLHF
TGTGCCAGCAGCTTAACAGGGGGCTCCTATAATTCACCCCTCCACTTT